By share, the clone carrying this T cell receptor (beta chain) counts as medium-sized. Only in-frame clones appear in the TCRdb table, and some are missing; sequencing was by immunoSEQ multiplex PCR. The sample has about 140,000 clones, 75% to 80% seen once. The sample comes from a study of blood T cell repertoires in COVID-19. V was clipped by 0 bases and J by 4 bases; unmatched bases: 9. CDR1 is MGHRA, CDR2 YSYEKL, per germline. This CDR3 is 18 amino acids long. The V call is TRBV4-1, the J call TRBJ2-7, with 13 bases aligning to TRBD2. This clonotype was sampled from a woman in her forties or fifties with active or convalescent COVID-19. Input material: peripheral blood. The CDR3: CASSQDARLAGGGYEQYF. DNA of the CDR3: TGCGCCAGCAGCCAAGACGCTCGACTAGCGGGAGGCGGATACGAGCAGTACTTC.